This is a list of T cell receptor beta chains from one sample in a study of cytomegalovirus exposure and HLA in healthy donors. Method: immunoSEQ multiplex PCR; TCRdb's copy keeps in-frame clones and lacks some. Found here are some 70,000 clones, about four fifths of them singletons; the top ten hold roughly 2.4%. Sequenced: PBMCs. These receptors were taken from a woman in her forties or fifties in good health and CMV-seronegative. Both conserved end residues are part of each CDR3. D genes are given only for firm matches. Clone size is stated in some rows and not others, as once, few, many or a class when expanded.

d_call,j_call,clone_size,v_call,cdr3_aa,cdr3_nt
NA,TRBJ2-3,NA,TRBV7-9,CASSSLTDTQYF,TGTGCCAGCAGCTCCCTCACAGATACGCAGTATTTT
NA,TRBJ1-2,NA,TRBV7-3,CASSFSPGQGYTF,TGTGCCAGCAGCTTTTCCCCAGGGCAAGGCTACACCTTC
TRBD1,TRBJ2-3,NA,TRBV5-4,CASSTGTGGTDTQYF,TGTGCCAGCAGCACCGGGACAGGGGGCACAGATACGCAGTATTTT
TRBD1,TRBJ1-1,NA,TRBV9,CAGSRTDRATEAFF,TGTGCCGGCTCAAGAACCGACAGGGCCACTGAAGCTTTCTTT
NA,TRBJ2-1,NA,TRBV2,CASSEGGQLFYNEQFF,TGTGCCAGCAGTGAAGGGGGACAACTCTTTTACAATGAGCAGTTCTTC
NA,TRBJ1-5,NA,TRBV15,CATSSGQYQPQHF,TGTGCCACCAGCAGCGGACAGTATCAGCCCCAGCATTTT
TRBD1,TRBJ1-2,NA,TRBV6-5,CASSYTGTGGLGYTF,TGTGCCAGCAGTTACACCGGGACAGGGGGCTTAGGCTACACCTTC
NA,TRBJ2-3,NA,TRBV28,CASSQGSGGTDTQYF,TGTGCCAGCAGTCAGGGTAGCGGCGGCACAGATACGCAGTATTTT
NA,TRBJ1-4,NA,TRBV30,CAWRSQGSGELFF,TGTGCCTGGAGGTCCCAGGGGAGTGGAGAACTGTTTTTT
NA,TRBJ2-7,NA,TRBV28,CASSFRQTGEQYF,TGTGCCAGCAGTTTTAGGCAGACAGGAGAGCAGTACTTC
NA,TRBJ1-1,NA,TRBV4-1,CASGMGHSNTEAFF,TGCGCCAGCGGAATGGGACACTCGAACACTGAAGCTTTCTTT
NA,TRBJ2-5,once,TRBV30,CAWSVSGLSGETQYF,TGTGCCTGGAGTGTAAGTGGGCTAAGCGGAGAGACCCAGTACTTC
NA,TRBJ2-3,NA,TRBV6-1,CASGRLGTDTQYF,TGTGCCAGCGGACGACTAGGAACAGATACGCAGTATTTT
NA,TRBJ2-5,NA,TRBV5-8,CASSLGASTSLETQYF,TGTGCCAGCAGCTTGGGGGCTAGCACAAGTTTAGAGACCCAGTACTTC
NA,TRBJ2-3,few,TRBV6-4,CASSPRSEGTQYF,TGTGCCAGCAGTCCCCGGAGTGAGGGTACGCAGTATTTT
NA,TRBJ1-1,NA,TRBV5-6,CASSPQVDNTEAFF,TGTGCCAGCAGCCCTCAGGTTGATAACACTGAAGCTTTCTTT
NA,TRBJ1-5,few,TRBV5-8,CASSHRQNNQPQHF,TGTGCCAGCAGCCACCGACAGAACAATCAGCCCCAGCATTTT
TRBD2,TRBJ2-1,NA,TRBV11-2,CASNRGLAGYNEQFF,TGTGCCAGCAACCGGGGACTAGCGGGCTACAATGAGCAGTTCTTC
TRBD1,TRBJ1-1,NA,TRBV6-1,CASSVDWDRASNTEAFF,TGTGCCAGCAGTGTCGATTGGGACAGGGCTTCGAACACTGAAGCTTTCTTT
TRBD2,TRBJ2-2,few,TRBV18,CASSSEGRGTGELFF,TGTGCCAGCTCGTCGGAGGGGAGGGGCACCGGGGAGCTGTTTTTT
TRBD1,TRBJ2-7,NA,TRBV7-2,CASSLAPGQGVGEQYF,TGTGCCAGCAGCTTAGCCCCAGGCCAGGGGGTGGGCGAGCAGTACTTC
NA,TRBJ2-2,NA,TRBV15,CATSRDYNTGELFF,TGTGCCACCAGCAGGGACTACAACACCGGGGAGCTGTTTTTT
NA,TRBJ1-3,NA,TRBV6-1,CATNGGRRRNTIYF,TGTGCCACCAATGGAGGGAGAAGGAGAAACACCATATATTTT
NA,TRBJ2-3,once,TRBV7-9,CASSSGLPPDTQYF,TGTGCCAGCAGCTCGGGACTGCCCCCAGATACGCAGTATTTT
TRBD1,TRBJ2-7,NA,TRBV27,CASSLRDRGWQYF,TGTGCCAGCAGTCTGCGGGACAGGGGATGGCAGTACTTC
NA,TRBJ1-5,few,TRBV6-1,CASSQGKGQPQHF,TGTGCCAGCAGTCAGGGAAAGGGTCAGCCCCAGCATTTT
TRBD1,TRBJ2-7,few,TRBV28,CASSNPRGREFHEQYF,TGTGCCAGCAGCAACCCCAGGGGGCGAGAGTTCCACGAGCAGTACTTC
NA,TRBJ1-2,NA,TRBV28,CALDSSYGYTF,TGTGCCCTCGACAGCTCCTATGGCTACACCTTC